This passage covers 11 T cell receptor beta chains from one sample sequenced in a study of beta chain features in type 1 diabetes. General study points: All four CD4+ subsets of Type 1 diabetes patients contained TCRB CDR3s that were moderately but significantly shorter.

The investigators reverse transcribed all of the isolated RNA, so they sequenced expressed TCRB transcripts. The assay was immunoSEQ multiplex PCR, and TCRdb's table has in-frame clones only and misses some. The sample includes more than 300,000 clones, 7% to 10% of them seen just once. What these receptors recognize is not known. The sample comprised central memory CD4+ T cells from blood. These receptor sequences come from a man aged 25 to 45 with type 1 diabetes.

The V call is TRBV21-1, the J call TRBJ2-5; TRBD2 is the table's D call and was not checked against the DNA. TRBV21-1 counts as a pseudogene. The CDR3 contains 18 residues. The chain's CDR3 is CASSSPGTSGANQETQYF. DNA for the CDR3: TGTGCCAGCAGCAGTCCCGGGACTAGCGGGGCGAACCAAGAGACCCAGTACTTC.

This clone was seen a handful of times. The V call is TRBV5-1, the J call TRBJ1-1; weak D call: TRBD1 (6 bases). Trimming pared 4 bases from V and 1 base from J, leaving 14 bases between. Per the germline V gene, CDR1 is SGHRS and CDR2 is YFSETQ. This CDR3 has 15 amino acids. The chain's CDR3 is CASSVGADRNTEAFF. CDR3 DNA: TGCGCCAGCAGCGTTGGAGCGGACAGGAACACTGAAGCTTTCTTT.

The sample holds one count of this clone. The chain links TRBV27 to TRBJ2-5; D is ambiguous. Trimming pared 4 bases from V and 5 bases from J, leaving 17 bases between. The CDR3 has 15 residues. The germline gives CDR1 MNHEY, CDR2 SMNVEV (reference sequence). The CDR3 DNA follows: TGTGCCAGCAGTTCCCATGAGGATCTACAGGAGACCCAGTACTTC. This sequence encodes CASSSHEDLQETQYF.

In its sample, this clone was seen once. V usage is TRBV30 and J usage is TRBJ1-2; D may be TRBD1 (6 bases). Germline CDR1 and CDR2: GTSNPN and SVGIG (reference sequence). V gave up 3 bases and J gave up 6 bases, with 14 bases separating them. This CDR3 contains 13 residues. The CDR3 here is CAWRAGQSDGYTF. DNA for the CDR3: TGTGCCTGGAGGGCGGGACAATCAGATGGCTACACCTTC.

This clone was seen a handful of times. Distinct nucleotide sequences in the sample also encode this CDR3. The chain joins TRBV5-4 to TRBJ1-1, with D unclear. The CDR3 covers 13 residues. V was cut by 0 bases and J by 1 base, with 4 bases left in between. Germline CDR1 reads SGHNT; CDR2 reads YYREEE (reference sequence). In DNA, the CDR3 is TGTGCCAGCAGCTTGGGGTCGAACACTGAAGCTTTCTTT. Translated: CASSLGSNTEAFF.

This rearrangement joins TRBV28 to TRBJ1-3; D is possibly TRBD1 (5 bases). Trimming stripped 8 bases from V and 2 bases from J, with 13 bases between. This CDR3 contains 14 residues. Per germline, CDR1 MDHEN and CDR2 SYDVKM. The CDR3 DNA reads TGTGCCAGCCGACCAGGGATTACTGGAAACACCATATATTTT. Amino acid sequence: CASRPGITGNTIYF.

This clone occurred a few times. J is TRBJ1-5 and V is TRBV15, with D unclear. The CDR3 is 15 amino acids. The V gene's germline CDR1 is LNHNV and CDR2 YYDKDF (reference sequence). V was pared by 0 bases and J by 0 bases, with 6 bases between. The CDR3, as DNA: TGTGCCACCAGCAGAGATTTGAATAGCAATCAGCCCCAGCATTTT. Protein: CATSRDLNSNQPQHF.

V gene TRBV7-2 combines with J gene TRBJ2-1, with a possible D match to TRBD2 (6 bases). CDR3 length: 15 amino acids. Germline loops: CDR1 SGHTA, CDR2 FQGNSA. The V end was cut by 3 bases, the J end by 7 bases, with 16 bases between. CDR3 region: CASSFRGLNLNEQFF. The CDR3 DNA reads as TGTGCCAGCAGCTTTAGGGGACTTAACCTAAATGAGCAGTTCTTC. The full variable domain, rest sourced from reference TRBV7-2 and TRBJ2-1, is GAGVSQSPSNKVTEKGKDVELRCDPISGHTALYWYRQSLGQGLEFLIYFQGNSAPDKSGLPSDRFSAERTGGSVSTLTIQRTQQEDSAVYLCASSFRGLNLNEQFFGPGTRLTVL.

This clone was seen a handful of times. V usage is TRBV20-1 and J usage is TRBJ2-7; no clear D gene. The CDR3 totals 11 residues. The germline V and J ends were trimmed by 2 bases and 5 bases, with 7 bases remaining between them. The germline CDR1 and CDR2 sequences are DFQATT and SNEGSKA (reference sequence). The CDR3 reads CSARPGHEQYF. CDR3 nucleotide sequence: TGCAGTGCTAGACCCGGGCACGAGCAGTACTTC.

V gene TRBV6-5 combines with J gene TRBJ1-4; no clear D gene. V lost 11 bases, J lost 2 bases, and 18 bases lay in between. The CDR3 runs 15 residues. CDR1 and CDR2 from the germline V gene are MNHEY and SVGAGI. Written as DNA, the CDR3 is TGTGCCGTAGCCAGTGGGGAGTCGACTAATGAAAAACTGTTTTTT. This translates into CAVASGESTNEKLFF.

The rearrangement uses TRBV5-6 and TRBJ1-2; 8 bases fit TRBD1. Germline values: CDR1 SGHDT, CDR2 YYEEEE. The CDR3 has 16 residues. The V and J ends lost 4 bases and 0 bases, in that order; junction bases with no gene match: 8. For the CDR3, the DNA is TGTGCCAGCAGCCCAGGGACAGGTGGGACTAACTATGGCTACACCTTC. Its translation: CASSPGTGGTNYGYTF.